This is a list of T cell receptor beta chains from one sample in a study of T cells in Graves' hyperthyroidism and ophthalmopathy. TCRdb processed the multiplex PCR reads anew with MiXCR; each CDR3 protein has one entry. The repertoire holds hundreds of thousands of distinct CDR3 sequences, with 17% as singletons. The sample comprised blood. Receptors originate from a young woman with Graves' ophthalmopathy. The CDR3 runs from the conserved cysteine through the conserved F or W. The D gene is left open where the match is weak. Size is stated for part of the rows, as once, few or many counts, or as a class when the clone is expanded.

j_call d_call clone_size v_call cdr3_nt cdr3_aa
TRBJ2-2 TRBD2 NA TRBV2 TGTGCCAGCAAACGGGGGCGGGGGGGGAACACCGGGGAGCTGTTTTTT CASKRGRGGNTGELFF
TRBJ1-2 NA NA TRBV7-2 TGTGCCAGCAGTGTGAGATTAGGGGAGGGCTACACCTTC CASSVRLGEGYTF
TRBJ2-7 TRBD1 many TRBV28 TGTGCCAGCAGTCCCGGGACAGGGCTCGAGCAGTACTTC CASSPGTGLEQYF
TRBJ2-1 TRBD2 few TRBV5-4 TGTGCCAGCAGCTTGGTCGGGAGGGCCGACAATGAGCAGTTCTTC CASSLVGRADNEQFF
TRBJ2-2 TRBD2 NA TRBV6-9 TGTGCCAGCAGATTCGGACTAGCGGGGGCGATCGGGGAGCTGTTTTTT CASRFGLAGAIGELFF
TRBJ1-2 TRBD1 few TRBV7-8 TGTGCCAGCAGTTTACTGGGCCCAGGGGGGTTTTTTTATGGCTACACCTTC CASSLLGPGGFFYGYTF
TRBJ1-1 TRBD1 many TRBV10-3 TGTGCCATCAGTGAGTCGACAGGGCCTGTCACTGAAGCTTTCTTT CAISESTGPVTEAFF
TRBJ2-3 NA few TRBV6-5 TGTGCCAGCAGTTACGCGGGCTCCCTAAGTTATACGCAGTATTTT CASSYAGSLSYTQYF
TRBJ2-7 NA many TRBV7-3 TGTGCCAGCAGCCTAACGGGACTTTCTACCTACGAGCAGTACTTC CASSLTGLSTYEQYF
TRBJ2-5 TRBD2 NA TRBV6-4 TGTGCCAGCAGTGAAAGACTAGCGGGGGCCGAGACCCAGTACTTC CASSERLAGAETQYF
TRBJ2-7 NA many TRBV9 TGTGCCAGCAGCGTAGGGGGACTCCCCGCCGATTACGAGCAGTACTTC CASSVGGLPADYEQYF
TRBJ1-6 NA many TRBV11-2 TGTGCCAGCGTTTTAGGACCCTATAATTCACCCCTCCACTTT CASVLGPYNSPLHF
TRBJ2-3 NA NA TRBV25-1 TGTGCCAGCAGTGACTCAAAACGACAGGACATCACAGATACGCAGTATTTT CASSDSKRQDITDTQYF
TRBJ2-2 NA few TRBV27 TGTGCCAGCAGTGGCGGGGCTCGCACCGGGGAGCTGTTTTTT CASSGGARTGELFF
TRBJ2-2 TRBD2 NA TRBV13 TGTGCCAGCAGCCGTAGCGGGCTGAACACCGGGGAGCTGTTTTTT CASSRSGLNTGELFF
TRBJ2-5 TRBD2 many TRBV3-1 TGTGCCAGCAGCCAAGATTCCAGCGGGGGCACGGAGGAGACCCAGTACTTC CASSQDSSGGTEETQYF
TRBJ1-5 TRBD1 NA TRBV10-3 TGTGCCATCATTTACAGGGGATATAGCAATCAGCCCCAGCATTTT CAIIYRGYSNQPQHF
TRBJ1-5 NA NA TRBV7-8 TGTGCCAGCAGCTTAGCAACGGCCGCGGGGGGAGAGGCCCAGCATTTT CASSLATAAGGEAQHF